These T cell receptor beta chains were read from a single sample in a study of T cells in Graves' hyperthyroidism and ophthalmopathy. TCRdb reanalysed the multiplex PCR reads using MiXCR and keeps one entry per CDR3 protein. This sample carries some 500,000 distinct CDR3 sequences, around 14% of them seen once, and the ten largest clones take around a sixth. Sample: blood. The source of these receptors is a woman in her late teens or twenties with Graves' hyperthyroidism. CDR3s include the opening cysteine and the closing phenylalanine or tryptophan. D genes are given only for firm matches. Rows may omit the clone size; those that give it use once, few, many or a size class.

TRBV30,many,-,TRBJ1-6,CAAATGGPLHF,TGTGCCGCCGCGACGGGTGGGCCCCTCCACTTT
TRBV5-6,few,-,TRBJ2-2,CASTPDFGGGELFF,TGTGCCAGCACTCCCGACTTCGGAGGCGGGGAGCTGTTTTTT
TRBV12-3/TRBV12-4,many,TRBD1,TRBJ2-7,CASRFRDSYEQYF,TGTGCCAGCAGGTTCCGGGACAGCTACGAGCAGTACTTC
TRBV6-1,many,TRBD1,TRBJ1-1,CASSASLRQGWTEAFF,TGTGCCAGCAGCGCAAGCCTTCGACAGGGCTGGACTGAAGCTTTCTTT
TRBV11-3,many,-,TRBJ1-4,CASSLRDGYEKLFF,TGTGCCAGCAGCCTCCGGGACGGCTATGAAAAACTGTTTTTT
TRBV29-1,-,-,TRBJ2-1,CSVEDGLNNEQFF,TGCAGCGTTGAAGATGGGCTGAACAATGAGCAGTTCTTC
TRBV6-2/TRBV6-3,-,TRBD1,TRBJ1-1,CGSSIQGAQPDTEAFF,TGTGGCAGCAGTATACAGGGGGCGCAACCGGACACTGAAGCTTTCTTT
TRBV27,many,TRBD2,TRBJ2-4,CATKGRAGSNIQYF,TGTGCCACCAAAGGGAGGGCCGGTTCGAACATTCAGTACTTC
TRBV9,many,TRBD1,TRBJ1-4,CASSVEGASNEKLFF,TGTGCCAGCAGCGTAGAGGGGGCAAGTAATGAAAAACTGTTTTTT
TRBV19,many,TRBD1,TRBJ2-7,CASSTPGQGPRGEQYF,TGTGCCAGTAGTACTCCGGGACAGGGCCCCCGGGGAGAGCAGTACTTC
TRBV18,-,-,TRBJ1-1,CASSTSVDQRACTEAFF,TGTGCCAGCTCAACTTCTGTTGATCAGCGAGCGTGCACTGAAGCTTTCTTT
TRBV11-3,many,-,TRBJ1-2,CASSLVPGQDGYTF,TGTGCCAGCAGCTTAGTCCCAGGGCAGGATGGCTACACCTTC
TRBV12-3/TRBV12-4,many,-,TRBJ1-6,CASTPVALNSPLHF,TGTGCCAGCACCCCAGTGGCCCTTAATTCACCCCTCCACTTT
TRBV14,-,-,TRBJ2-1,CASSQVGFKYYNEQFF,TGTGCCAGCAGCCAAGTTGGTTTCAAGTATTACAATGAGCAGTTCTTC
TRBV20-1,few,TRBD1,TRBJ1-1,CSARLTGTGLLVAFF,TGCAGTGCGAGACTTACCGGGACAGGTTTGCTTGTAGCTTTCTTT
TRBV12-3/TRBV12-4,many,-,TRBJ2-1,CAIPDERSYNEQFF,TGTGCCATCCCAGATGAGCGTTCCTACAATGAGCAGTTCTTC
TRBV5-1,many,TRBD2,TRBJ2-1,CASRNLAGGNNEQFF,TGCGCCAGCAGGAACCTAGCGGGAGGGAACAATGAGCAGTTCTTC
TRBV9,-,TRBD2,TRBJ2-2,CASSLYGLAGVGGELFF,TGTGCCAGCAGCCTCTACGGACTAGCGGGAGTTGGCGGGGAGCTGTTTTTT
TRBV12-3/TRBV12-4,-,-,TRBJ1-1,CASRSYRQNTEAFF,TGTGCCAGCAGGTCGTACAGGCAGAACACTGAAGCTTTCTTT
TRBV19,-,TRBD1,TRBJ1-2,CASSGTGRSGNYGYTF,TGTGCCAGTAGCGGGACAGGGAGATCGGGTAACTATGGCTACACCTTC
TRBV12-3/TRBV12-4,many,-,TRBJ2-5,CASSSANSPLAGRQETQYF,TGTGCCAGCAGTTCCGCGAACTCTCCTCTAGCTGGGAGACAAGAGACCCAGTACTTC
TRBV5-4,few,TRBD2,TRBJ2-7,CASSLAGTRTYEQYF,TGTGCCAGCAGCTTGGCAGGGACTAGAACTTACGAGCAGTACTTC
TRBV30,-,-,TRBJ1-5,CAWSRGGGQPQHF,TGTGCCTGGAGCCGGGGGGGGGGTCAGCCCCAGCATTTT
TRBV30,many,-,TRBJ1-2,CAWSVRYGYTF,TGTGCCTGGAGTGTCCGCTATGGCTACACCTTC
TRBV6-4,-,-,TRBJ1-1,CASSARGNTEALF,TGTGCCAGCAGTGCAAGGGGGAACACTGAAGCTCTCTTT
TRBV4-1,-,-,TRBJ2-5,CASSQRTPEETQYF,TGCGCCAGCAGCCAACGGACCCCGGAGGAGACCCAGTACTTC
TRBV12-3/TRBV12-4,many,TRBD1,TRBJ1-6,CASRTRQGDSPLHF,TGTGCCAGCAGAACCCGACAGGGTGATTCACCCCTCCACTTT
TRBV13,-,TRBD1,TRBJ2-1,CASSFDRARHEQFF,TGTGCCAGCAGCTTCGACAGGGCTCGGCATGAGCAGTTCTTC
TRBV3-1,many,-,TRBJ1-2,CASSPTRTGIYGYTF,TGTGCCAGCAGCCCGACCCGGACCGGGATTTATGGCTACACCTTC
TRBV5-1,many,-,TRBJ2-1,CASSPTNNEQFF,TGCGCCAGCAGCCCTACTAACAATGAGCAGTTCTTC
TRBV24-1,-,-,TRBJ2-1,CATSGKDNEQFF,TGTGCCACCAGTGGGAAGGACAATGAGCAGTTCTTC
TRBV20-1,-,TRBD2,TRBJ2-5,CSARGRLAGAEGGETQYF,TGCAGTGCTAGAGGTCGACTAGCGGGAGCGGAGGGGGGGGAGACCCAGTACTTC
TRBV28,many,-,TRBJ2-5,CASSRTQETQYF,TGTGCCAGCAGCCGCACTCAAGAGACCCAGTACTTC
TRBV7-9,many,-,TRBJ2-3,CASRGRTGPTDTQYF,TGTGCCAGCAGGGGTAGGACGGGACCCACGGATACGCAGTATTTT
TRBV6-1,many,-,TRBJ1-1,CASSDVLTEAFF,TGTGCCAGCAGTGATGTTCTCACTGAAGCTTTCTTT
TRBV10-3,many,-,TRBJ2-1,CAISESTGKSYNEQFF,TGTGCCATCAGTGAGTCCACAGGAAAATCCTACAATGAGCAGTTCTTC
TRBV5-6,few,TRBD1,TRBJ2-3,CATGTGNADTQYF,TGTGCCACAGGGACAGGGAACGCAGATACGCAGTATTTT
TRBV30,many,TRBD2,TRBJ2-7,CAWSVRSGKKYEQYF,TGTGCCTGGAGTGTACGTAGCGGGAAAAAGTACGAGCAGTACTTC
TRBV12-3/TRBV12-4,many,-,TRBJ1-5,CASSLFGSNQPQHF,TGTGCCAGCAGTTTATTCGGTAGCAATCAGCCCCAGCATTTT
TRBV2,many,-,TRBJ2-2,CASSVQQTGELFF,TGTGCCAGCAGTGTACAGCAAACCGGGGAGCTGTTTTTT